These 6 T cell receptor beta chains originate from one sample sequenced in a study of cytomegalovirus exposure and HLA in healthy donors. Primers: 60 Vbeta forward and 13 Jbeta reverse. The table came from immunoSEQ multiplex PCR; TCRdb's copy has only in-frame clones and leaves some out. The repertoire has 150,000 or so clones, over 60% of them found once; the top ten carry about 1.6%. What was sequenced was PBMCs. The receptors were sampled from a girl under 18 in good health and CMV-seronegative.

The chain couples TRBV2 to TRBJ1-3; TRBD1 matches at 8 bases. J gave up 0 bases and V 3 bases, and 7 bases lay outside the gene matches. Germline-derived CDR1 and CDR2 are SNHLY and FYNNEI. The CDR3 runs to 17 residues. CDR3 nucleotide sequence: TGTGCCAGCAGTGATTTAGGGACAGGAAGCTCTGGAAACACCATATATTTT. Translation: CASSDLGTGSSGNTIYF.

The CDR3: CASSRTGGSNQPQHF. The DNA of the CDR3 is TGTGCCAGCAGCCGGACAGGGGGCAGCAATCAGCCCCAGCATTTT. The chain joins TRBV7-6 to TRBJ1-5; 11 bases agree with TRBD1. The CDR3 has 15 residues. The germline gives CDR1 SGHVS, CDR2 FNYEAQ. With 5 bases clipped from V and 1 base from J, the junction kept 1 base outside the gene matches.

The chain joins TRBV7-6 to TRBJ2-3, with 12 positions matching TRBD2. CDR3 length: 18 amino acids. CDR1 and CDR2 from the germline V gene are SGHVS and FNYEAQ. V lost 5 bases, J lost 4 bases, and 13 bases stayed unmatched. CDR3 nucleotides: TGTGCCAGCAGCCCACCGGGCCCTAGCGGGGGGGCGGCAGATACGCAGTATTTT. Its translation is CASSPPGPSGGAADTQYF.

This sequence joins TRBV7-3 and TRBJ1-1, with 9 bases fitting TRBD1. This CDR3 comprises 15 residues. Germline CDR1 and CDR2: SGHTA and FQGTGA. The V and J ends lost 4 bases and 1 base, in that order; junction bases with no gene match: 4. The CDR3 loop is CASSSQGARNTEAFF. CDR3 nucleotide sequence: TGTGCCAGCAGCTCACAGGGGGCCCGGAACACTGAAGCTTTCTTT.

DNA of the CDR3: TGCGCCAGCAGCTTGGGACAGACCCTAGCCAAAAACATTCAGTACTTC. Translated: CASSLGQTLAKNIQYF. This chain uses TRBV5-1 with TRBJ2-4, with a weak D call TRBD1 (5 bases). Trimming took 0 bases from V and 0 from J, leaving 10 bases between them. Germline lookup yields CDR1 SGHRS and CDR2 YFSETQ. This CDR3 comprises 16 residues.

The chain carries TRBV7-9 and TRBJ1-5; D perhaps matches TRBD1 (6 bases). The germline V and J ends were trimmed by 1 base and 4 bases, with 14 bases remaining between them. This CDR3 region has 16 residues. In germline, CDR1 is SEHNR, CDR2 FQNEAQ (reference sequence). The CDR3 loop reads CASSLGLGQGNQPQHF. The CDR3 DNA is TGTGCCAGCAGCTTAGGCCTGGGGCAGGGGAATCAGCCCCAGCATTTT.